The source of this T cell receptor beta chain is a study of blood T cell repertoires in COVID-19. Across the whole study: COVID-19 samples, acute and convalescent, were from the United States, Italy and Spain.

In the original workflow: Estimation of nucleated cell counts relied on the amplification of reference gene primers. TCRdb keeps only in-frame clones here, not all; method: immunoSEQ multiplex PCR. V and J calls plus clone size are reproduced from that table; the DNA served to infer D and trimming. The repertoire consists of about 300,000 clones, with 88% occurring once and the leading ten covering just under 9.5%. Losses at the gene ends were 5 bases for V and 8 bases for J; bases not matched to a gene: 11. CDR1 is MNHEY, CDR2 SMNVEV, per germline (reference sequence). CDR3 length: 15 amino acids. The receptor was derived from a man aged 18 to 35 with active or convalescent COVID-19. What was sequenced was peripheral blood. V usage is TRBV27 and J usage is TRBJ2-1; 8 bases align to TRBD2. In DNA, the CDR3 is TGTGCCAGCAGTCTACTAGCGGCTCCGTCCGATGAGCAGTTCTTC. Its protein is CASSLLAAPSDEQFF.